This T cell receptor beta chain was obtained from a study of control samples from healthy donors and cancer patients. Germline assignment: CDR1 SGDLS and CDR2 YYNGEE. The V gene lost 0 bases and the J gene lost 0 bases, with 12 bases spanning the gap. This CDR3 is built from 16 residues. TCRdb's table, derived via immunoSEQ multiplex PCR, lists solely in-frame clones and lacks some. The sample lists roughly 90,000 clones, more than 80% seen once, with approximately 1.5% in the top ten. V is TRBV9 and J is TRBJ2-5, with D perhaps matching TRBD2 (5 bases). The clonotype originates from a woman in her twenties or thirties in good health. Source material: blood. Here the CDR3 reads CASSVATGTYQETQYF. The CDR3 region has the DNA TGTGCCAGCAGCGTAGCTACGGGAACGTACCAAGAGACCCAGTACTTC.